The 32 T cell receptor beta chains below come from one sample, sequenced in a study of blood T cell repertoires in COVID-19 (dated by TCRdb to the early 2020s). Receptor amplification or capture employed the immunoSEQ multiplex PCR assay. As stored in TCRdb, this immuneACCESS dataset retains in-frame rearrangements with V and J assigned. A fraction of the clones does not appear; measured against another copy, unresolved V genes explain less than half of the discrepancy, and the remainder lacks a known reason. Within this sample are some 110,000 clones, with 90% of them counted one time only. The ten largest clones take up less than 2% of the sample. Sequencing used peripheral blood. Receptors were obtained from a human donor with active COVID-19. The donor label of this sample is uncertain.

The chain links TRBV30 to TRBJ2-2; D possibly corresponds to TRBD1 (6 bases). This CDR3 comprises 13 residues. Germline CDR1 is GTSNPN and CDR2 is SVGIG (reference sequence). Trimming took 8 bases from V and 4 from J, leaving 14 bases between them. CDR3 in amino acids: CAHTQGGTGELFF. As DNA, the CDR3 is TGTGCCCATACCCAAGGGGGCACCGGGGAGCTGTTTTTT. The full variable domain, rest sourced from reference TRBV30 and TRBJ2-2, is SQTIHQWPATLVQPVGSPLSLECTVEGTSNPNLYWYRQAAGRGLQLLFYSVGIGQISSEVPQNLSASRPQDRQFILSSKKLLLSDSGFYLCAHTQGGTGELFFGEGSRLTVL.

The chain has TRBV27 and TRBJ1-6; 7 positions match TRBD1. In germline, CDR1 is MNHEY, CDR2 SMNVEV (reference sequence). With V trimmed by 2 bases and J by 8 bases, 0 bases remained unmatched. This CDR3 is 13 amino acids long. DNA for the CDR3: TGTGCCAGCAGTTTAGACAGGGATTCACCCCTCCACTTT. This translates into CASSLDRDSPLHF.

V and J are TRBV6-5 and TRBJ1-1; possibly TRBD1 for D (5 bases). In germline, CDR1 is MNHEY, CDR2 SVGAGI. The CDR3 extends over 14 amino acids. Between the trimmed V and J ends, which lost 7 bases and 0 bases, there was a span of 12 bases. CDR3 in DNA: TGTGCCAGCAAACTGACAGATCTGAACACTGAAGCTTTCTTT. This translates into CASKLTDLNTEAFF.

The genes are TRBV2 and TRBJ2-1; 12 bases agree with TRBD2. V shed 1 base, J shed 3 bases, and the junction held 13 bases outside the gene matches. From germline, CDR1 is SNHLY and CDR2 FYNNEI. The CDR3 sequence is 20 residues long. The CDR3 reads CASSEVPLAGGPSFYNEQFF. CDR3 coding DNA: TGTGCCAGCAGTGAAGTGCCCCTAGCGGGGGGGCCCTCATTCTACAATGAGCAGTTCTTC. The whole variable domain, remainder taken from reference TRBV2 and TRBJ2-1, is EPEVTQTPSHQVTQMGQEVILRCVPISNHLYFYWYRQILGQKVEFLVSFYNNEISEKSEIFDDQFSVERPDGSNFTLKIRSTKLEDSAMYFCASSEVPLAGGPSFYNEQFFGPGTRLTVL.

The chain recombines TRBV4-3 with TRBJ1-1, with no clear D. CDR1 and CDR2 from the germline V gene are LGHNA and YSLEER. This CDR3 is built from 15 residues. Trimming took 0 bases from V and 4 from J, leaving 12 bases between them. DNA of the CDR3: TGCGCCAGCAGCCAAGATATGTCAGCAGGCACTGAAGCTTTCTTT. Translated, it gives CASSQDMSAGTEAFF.

The chain employs TRBV6-5 and TRBJ2-7; maybe TRBD2 (6 bases). Trimming stripped 0 bases from V and 5 bases from J, with 14 bases between. The CDR3 is 15 amino acids. Looked up from germline, CDR1 is MNHEY and CDR2 is SVGAGI. The CDR3 spells CASSYSRDGGNEQYF. The CDR3 nucleotides are TGTGCCAGCAGTTACTCGAGGGACGGGGGAAACGAGCAGTACTTC.

The chain joins TRBV7-2 to TRBJ2-5; 9 bases are a match to TRBD2. CDR1 is SGHTA and CDR2 is FQGNSA in the germline V gene. Trimming at V came to 1 base and at J to 7 bases, leaving 10 bases not matched to a gene. CDR3 length: 16 amino acids. Here the CDR3 reads CASSLDSGGGVLTQYF. Written as DNA, the CDR3 is TGTGCCAGCAGCTTAGACTCGGGCGGGGGGGTGTTGACCCAGTACTTC.

The chain links TRBV2 to TRBJ2-1; unclear D gene. V dropped 7 bases and J dropped 9 bases, with 10 bases sitting between them. This CDR3 has 11 residues. The V gene's germline CDR1 is SNHLY and CDR2 FYNNEI. The CDR3 nucleotides are TGTGCCAGCAAATTATCTGTTGAGCAGTTCTTC. Translated, it gives CASKLSVEQFF.

The chain links TRBV27 to TRBJ2-5; 10 nucleotides agree with TRBD1. CDR1 MNHEY and CDR2 SMNVEV come from the germline V gene (reference sequence). This CDR3 has 14 amino acids. V gave up 3 bases and J gave up 5 bases; unmatched junction bases: 3. The CDR3 coding sequence is TGTGCCAGCAGTTTGACAGGGGGCGGGGAGACCCAGTACTTC. It specifies CASSLTGGGETQYF.

The rearrangement joins TRBV7-9 to TRBJ2-1; TRBD2 aligns across 11 bases. Per germline, CDR1 SEHNR and CDR2 FQNEAQ (reference sequence). Trimming cost V 5 bases and J 2 bases; bases outside gene matches: 2. The CDR3 sequence is 15 residues long. The CDR3: CASSVTSGAYNEQFF. For the CDR3, the DNA is TGTGCCAGCAGCGTGACTAGCGGGGCCTACAATGAGCAGTTCTTC.

The rearrangement links TRBV4-3 to TRBJ2-5, with a possible D match to TRBD2 (5 bases). Between the trimmed V and J ends, which lost 0 bases and 1 base, there was a span of 6 bases. Looked up from germline, CDR1 is LGHNA and CDR2 is YSLEER. This CDR3 comprises 14 residues. CDR3 nucleotides: TGCGCCAGCAGCCAAGATGAGGGCCAAGAGACCCAGTACTTC. Translated, it gives CASSQDEGQETQYF.

This chain connects TRBV29-1 to TRBJ1-2; tentative D call: TRBD1 (6 bases). Germline values: CDR1 SQVTM, CDR2 ANQGSEA. CDR3 length: 14 residues. The V gene lost 7 bases and the J gene lost 0 bases, with 15 bases spanning the gap. CDR3 in DNA: TGCAGCGCTTCCAGGACAGTTACTAACTATGGCTACACCTTC. It translates to CSASRTVTNYGYTF.

The chain combines TRBV5-4 with TRBJ2-3, with TRBD2 matching 9 bases. The CDR3 totals 16 residues. The J segment lost 0 bases and the V segment lost 1 base, leaving 3 bases of the junction unmatched. The germline V gene has CDR1 SGHNT and CDR2 YYREEE (reference sequence). The CDR3 sequence is CASSLRLAASTDTQYF. CDR3 DNA: TGTGCCAGCAGCTTGCGACTAGCGGCCAGCACAGATACGCAGTATTTT. Supplemented by reference TRBV5-4 and TRBJ2-3, the full variable domain reads ETGVTQSPTHLIKTRGQQVTLRCSSQSGHNTVSWYQQALGQGPQFIFQYYREEENGRGNFPPRFSGLQFPNYSSELNVNALELDDSALYLCASSLRLAASTDTQYFGPGTRLTVL.

The chain uses TRBV9 and TRBJ2-2; TRBD1 agrees at 8 bases. The CDR3 contains 17 residues. With V trimmed by 0 bases and J by 3 bases, 7 bases remained unmatched. The germline V gene has CDR1 SGDLS and CDR2 YYNGEE. The CDR3 DNA is TGTGCCAGCAGCGTAGCTCTGACAGGGGTGGACACCGGGGAGCTGTTTTTT. It is translated as CASSVALTGVDTGELFF.

In this sample, this clone turned up once. The chain is built from TRBV28 and TRBJ1-3; D ambiguous. Germline V gene lookup returns CDR1 MDHEN and CDR2 SYDVKM. The V end lost 5 bases, the J end lost 0 bases, and 5 bases lay between the germline ends. The length of the CDR3 is 13 residues. The CDR3 nucleotides are TGTGCCAGCAGTACATACTCTGGAAACACCATATATTTT. Its protein product is CASSTYSGNTIYF.

The chain uses TRBV5-1 and TRBJ2-2; TRBD2 aligns across 8 bases. The CDR3 has 15 residues. The germline V gene has CDR1 SGHRS and CDR2 YFSETQ. Trimming cost V 4 bases and J 2 bases; bases outside gene matches: 4. CDR3 region: CASSRAGGNTGELFF. The CDR3 DNA reads as TGCGCCAGCAGCCGGGCGGGGGGCAACACCGGGGAGCTGTTTTTT. The full variable domain, rest sourced from reference TRBV5-1 and TRBJ2-2, is KAGVTQTPRYLIKTRGQQVTLSCSPISGHRSVSWYQQTPGQGLQFLFEYFSETQRNKGNFPGRFSGRQFSNSRSEMNVSTLELGDSALYLCASSRAGGNTGELFFGEGSRLTVL.

The CDR3 sequence: CASSPSGQETQYF. The CDR3 DNA follows: TGTGCCAGCAGTCCTAGCGGCCAAGAGACCCAGTACTTC. The V call is TRBV12-3 or TRBV12-4, the J call TRBJ2-5; 7 nucleotides match TRBD2. This CDR3 is built from 13 residues. V dropped 5 bases and J dropped 1; count of bases not matched to a gene: 1.

The V call is TRBV24-1, the J call TRBJ2-1; TRBD1 is a possible D gene (5 bases). The CDR3 consists of 16 residues. The V end was cut by 4 bases, the J end by 4 bases, with 16 bases between. The germline V gene encodes CDR1 KGHDR and CDR2 SFDVKD. CDR3 sequence (DNA): TGTGCCACCAGTGACCCGGGTACAGGAAATTACAATGAGCAGTTCTTC. It codes for CATSDPGTGNYNEQFF.

V usage is TRBV18 and J usage is TRBJ1-2, with 10 nucleotides matching TRBD1. The CDR3 spans 19 residues. V shed 4 bases and J 0 bases; nucleotides not matched to a gene: 14. CDR1 is KGHSH and CDR2 is LQKENI in the germline V gene. CDR3 loop: CASSRATGGAGRANYGYTF. The CDR3, as DNA: TGTGCCAGCTCACGCGCGACAGGGGGCGCAGGGCGTGCTAACTATGGCTACACCTTC.

V gene TRBV18 combines with J gene TRBJ2-3; possibly TRBD1 for D (5 bases). This CDR3 spans 17 amino acids. CDR1 and CDR2 (germline): KGHSH, LQKENI. Trimming removed 1 base from V and 0 bases from J, with 14 bases in between. Here the CDR3 reads CASSPLSTASSTDTQYF. The CDR3 region has the DNA TGTGCCAGCTCACCACTTTCGACAGCCTCTAGCACAGATACGCAGTATTTT.

J is TRBJ2-7 and V is TRBV11-2, with 8 bases matching TRBD2. The germline CDR1 and CDR2 sequences are SGHAT and FQNNGV. The CDR3 loop spans 13 amino acids. Losses at the gene ends were 8 bases for V and 5 bases for J; bases not matched to a gene: 8. CDR3 in DNA: TGTGCCAGCGCGACTAGCGCGGGGAACGAGCAGTACTTC. As protein: CASATSAGNEQYF.

CDR3 sequence: CAWSVGSAGGLINEQFF. The CDR3 DNA sequence: TGTGCCTGGAGTGTGGGTTCAGCGGGGGGGCTGATCAATGAGCAGTTCTTC. The chain links TRBV30 to TRBJ2-1; 10 nucleotides align to TRBD2. Germline trimming cut 0 bases from V and 6 bases from J; bases unmatched to any gene: 11. The CDR3 totals 17 residues. The germline gives CDR1 GTSNPN, CDR2 SVGIG (reference sequence).

V gene TRBV9 combines with J gene TRBJ1-4; 10 bases agree with TRBD1. This CDR3 comprises 15 residues. Germline lookup yields CDR1 SGDLS and CDR2 YYNGEE. V lost 0 bases to trimming and J lost 8 bases; unmatched junction nucleotides: 4. CDR3: CASSVGTGGWEKLFF. The CDR3 DNA follows: TGTGCCAGCAGCGTAGGGACAGGGGGATGGGAAAAACTGTTTTTT.

This chain joins TRBV7-8 and TRBJ2-3, with 7 bases matching TRBD2. V dropped 6 bases and J dropped 0; count of bases not matched to a gene: 6. The CDR3 consists of 15 residues. Germline loops: CDR1 SGHVS, CDR2 FQNEAQ. CDR3 in amino acids: CASRPGGASTDTQYF. The CDR3, as DNA: TGTGCCAGCAGACCGGGGGGAGCTAGCACAGATACGCAGTATTTT.

This clone was recorded only once. The V call is TRBV21-1, the J call TRBJ1-2. TRBV21-1 is a recognized pseudogene. The CDR3 length is 13 residues. The CDR3 DNA sequence: TGTGCCAGCAGCAATGAGATTTTTCTCGGCTACACCTTC. Translating gives CASSNEIFLGYTF.

This clone was detected only once. The gene calls are TRBV6-4 and TRBJ1-1; a possible D gene is TRBD1 (5 bases). CDR1 and CDR2 from the germline V gene are MRHNA and SNTAGT. V was pared by 3 bases and J by 1 base, with 9 bases between. The length of the CDR3 is 14 residues. The CDR3 coding sequence is TGTGCCAGCAGTGATCACAGGCAGAACACTGAAGCTTTCTTT. Amino acid sequence: CASSDHRQNTEAFF.

V and J are TRBV6-1 and TRBJ2-5; maybe TRBD1 (6 bases). The V gene lost 1 base and the J gene lost 5 bases, with 11 bases spanning the gap. Germline-derived CDR1 and CDR2 are MNHNS and SASEGT. This CDR3 contains 14 residues. CDR3 in DNA: TGTGCCAGCAGTGAAGACAGGGTAGTTGAGACCCAGTACTTC. Protein sequence: CASSEDRVVETQYF.

This clone was recorded once. The V call is TRBV5-5, the J call TRBJ1-1; 7 nucleotides align to TRBD1. This CDR3 has 15 residues. From germline, CDR1 is SGHKS and CDR2 YYEKEE (reference sequence). Trimming took 3 bases from V and 4 from J; bases not matched to a gene: 9. The CDR3 protein is CASSWGVQGTTEAFF. The CDR3 DNA reads TGTGCCAGCAGCTGGGGAGTACAGGGGACCACTGAAGCTTTCTTT.

The genes are TRBV5-4 and TRBJ2-5; possible D gene TRBD1, 6 bases. V lost 3 bases, J lost 4 bases, and 16 bases lay in between. The CDR3 has 15 amino acids. CDR1 is SGHNT and CDR2 is YYREEE in the germline V gene (reference sequence). The CDR3 nucleotides are TGTGCCAGCAGCTACCTACAGGGAGTGATAGAGACCCAGTACTTC. Amino acids: CASSYLQGVIETQYF.

The table lists this clone with a count of one. The genes are TRBV6-5 and TRBJ2-7; TRBD1 matches 9 bases. The V gene end was trimmed by 6 bases and the J gene end by 3 bases; junction bases not matched to a gene: 6. This CDR3 is 14 amino acids long. CDR1 and CDR2 from the germline V gene are MNHEY and SVGAGI. The CDR3 is CASSTGTGHYEQYF. The CDR3, as DNA: TGTGCCAGCAGCACGGGGACAGGGCACTACGAGCAGTACTTC.

This sequence joins TRBV10-3 and TRBJ1-1; TRBD1 matches at 7 bases. The germline CDR1 and CDR2 sequences are ENHRY and SYGVKD. The CDR3 is 14 amino acids. V gave up 6 bases and J gave up 1 base; unmatched junction bases: 5. CDR3 region: CAIRGQIANTEAFF. CDR3 nucleotides: TGTGCCATCAGGGGACAGATAGCGAACACTGAAGCTTTCTTT.

This rearrangement joins TRBV5-1 to TRBJ2-7, with D possibly being TRBD2 (6 bases). Trimming left V 0 bases short and J 3 bases short, with 13 bases between. This CDR3 region has 15 residues. Germline V lookup: CDR1 SGHRS, CDR2 YFSETQ. In DNA form, the CDR3 reads TGCGCCAGCAGCTTGGGAACAGGAGGGGTCTACGAGCAGTACTTC. Translated, it gives CASSLGTGGVYEQYF.